The TCR beta chain under discussion was sequenced for a study of T cells after yellow fever vaccination. The V gene's germline CDR1 is MGHRA and CDR2 YSYEKL. This CDR3 has 17 residues. V lost 2 bases, J lost 1 base, and 15 bases lay in between. In TCRdb, the 5' RACE reads were re-called with MiXCR into one record per CDR3 protein. Counted here are about 340,000 distinct CDR3 sequences, around 12% occurring once; the ten biggest clones make up more than 3%. This clonotype has only a few counts. This receptor was identified in a man aged 18 to 30 who received the YFV17D yellow fever vaccine. The sample here was CD4+ T cells sorted from PBMCs, taken 15 days after the yellow fever booster vaccination. This rearrangement joins TRBV4-1 to TRBJ1-5; a possible D gene is TRBD1 (5 bases). CDR3 amino acids: CASSQPGAGRSNQPQHF. The CDR3 DNA reads TGCGCCAGCAGCCAACCCGGGGCCGGGAGGAGCAATCAGCCCCAGCATTTT.